This entry describes one T cell receptor beta chain. Its antigen is as yet unknown. The source of the sample is a study of cytomegalovirus exposure and HLA in healthy donors. Study-level information: According to later analysis, the same platform produced the 120 validation and around 730 first-cohort repertoires. General study points: A few chains tied to CMV proved CMV antigen-specific in vitro. Clusters of TCRs from the first cohort tended to co-occur in the 100 to 150 validation repertoires (as a later analysis found).

The donors were part of the validation cohort of 120 subjects. That cohort was separate from the first cohort, which comprised about 730 subjects. This CDR3 has 12 residues. Using immunoSEQ multiplex PCR, the repertoire was profiled, and TCRdb retains in-frame clones only, with some absent. Of 120,000 to 150,000 clones detected, just over 90% appear once; the ten largest clones hold 0.55% to 0.8%. Material for sequencing was PBMCs. The sequence derives from a man aged 18 to 35 in good health and CMV-seronegative. The chain has TRBV21-1 and TRBJ1-6. TRBV21-1 is given as a pseudogene. The CDR3 loop reads CARRAHNSPLHF. The CDR3 DNA follows: TGTGCCCGCCGCGCCCATAATTCACCCCTCCACTTT.